This TCR beta chain was identified during a study of T cells in Graves' hyperthyroidism and ophthalmopathy. Study-level background: Peripheral blood specimens were obtained at initial diagnosis, prior to any treatment.

This clonotype was counted many times. Its specificity is not known. Amplified TCR beta CDR3 regions came from RNA transcripts. First-round RT-PCR of the TCR CDR3 relied on the HTBI primer set. One entry per CDR3 protein results from TCRdb running MiXCR on the multiplex PCR reads. The sample holds some 140,000 distinct CDR3 sequences, around 21% seen once. Clinical symptoms, serum thyroxine and TRAb, thyroid ultrasound and orbital computed tomography were used for the diagnoses. Study observations and caveats: Most expanded thyroid clonotypes above 0.001 also appeared in blood. The model's output predicted ophthalmopathy at a median of about 6.5 months prior to onset.

The TCR originated in a woman aged 50 to 60 with Graves' hyperthyroidism that later progressed to Graves' ophthalmopathy. Sequencing was performed on blood.

CDR3 region: CASSLGTSGTIYNEQFF. The CDR3 nucleotides read TGTGCCAGCAGTCTTGGGACTAGCGGGACGATCTACAATGAGCAGTTCTTC. The chain carries TRBV6-1 and TRBJ2-1; 13 bases agree with TRBD2. The CDR3 totals 17 residues. The germline gives CDR1 MNHNS, CDR2 SASEGT. V gave up 5 bases and J gave up 3 bases; unmatched junction bases: 7.